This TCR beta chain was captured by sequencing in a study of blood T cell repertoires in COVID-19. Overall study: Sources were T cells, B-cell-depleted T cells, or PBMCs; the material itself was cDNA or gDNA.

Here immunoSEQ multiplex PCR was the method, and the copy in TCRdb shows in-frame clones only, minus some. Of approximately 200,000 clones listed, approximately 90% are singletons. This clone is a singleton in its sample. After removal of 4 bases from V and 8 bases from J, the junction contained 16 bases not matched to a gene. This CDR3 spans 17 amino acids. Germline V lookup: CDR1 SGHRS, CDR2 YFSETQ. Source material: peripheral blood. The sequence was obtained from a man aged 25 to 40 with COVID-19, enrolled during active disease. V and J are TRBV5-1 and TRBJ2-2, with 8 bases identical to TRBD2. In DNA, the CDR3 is TGCGCCAGCAGCCCCGGTTTCGGGGGGGCCTTTATTGGGGAGCTGTTTTTT. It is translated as CASSPGFGGAFIGELFF. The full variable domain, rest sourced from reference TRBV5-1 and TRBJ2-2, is KAGVTQTPRYLIKTRGQQVTLSCSPISGHRSVSWYQQTPGQGLQFLFEYFSETQRNKGNFPGRFSGRQFSNSRSEMNVSTLELGDSALYLCASSPGFGGAFIGELFFGEGSRLTVL.